The source of this TCR beta chain is a study of OX40 agonist ivuxolimab in advanced cancers. Study in general: Dose-escalation cases comprised hepatocellular carcinoma, melanoma, renal cell or head and neck cancer.

V lost 5 bases and J lost 4, with 14 bases in between. The germline V gene has CDR1 MRHNA and CDR2 SNTAGT. This CDR3 region has 14 residues. Clones were sequenced by immunoSEQ multiplex PCR, and TCRdb holds only the in-frame ones, with some missing. The sample carries tens of thousands of clones, about nine tenths recorded once. The V call is TRBV6-4, the J call TRBJ1-1; maybe TRBD1 (5 bases). The sample here was CD4+ or CD8+ T cells sorted from blood, taken in a trial of the OX40 agonist ivuxolimab. The clonotype originates from an adult with an advanced solid tumor such as melanoma, head and neck, liver or kidney cancer. CDR3 sequence reads: CASSRDPQATEAFF. CDR3 DNA: TGTGCCAGCAGTCGGGACCCCCAGGCCACTGAAGCTTTCTTT.